This paragraph reports one TCR beta chain. Sequencing used immunoSEQ multiplex PCR; TCRdb keeps in-frame clones, though not all of them. This sample has 250,000 to 400,000 clones, with roughly 86% found just once. The sample comes from a study of cytomegalovirus exposure and HLA in healthy donors. The V and J ends lost 5 bases and 1 base respectively, with 15 bases between them. The CDR3 length is 16 residues. Looked up from germline, CDR1 is SGHTA and CDR2 is FQGNSA. The chain couples TRBV7-2 to TRBJ1-3; D possibly corresponds to TRBD1 (5 bases). Sequencing was carried out using PBMCs. The TCR sequence derives from a man younger than 40 in good health and CMV-seronegative. The CDR3 region is CASSPDKNPSGNTIYF. The CDR3 region has the DNA TGTGCCAGCAGCCCGGACAAAAACCCGTCTGGAAACACCATATATTTT.